Included here is one T cell receptor (beta chain) sequence, with context. Antigen specificity is unknown. A second 7 to 11 cycle PCR used barcoded and J-beta primers. One entry per CDR3 protein, called by TCRdb with MiXCR from the 5' RACE reads. Of 600,000 to 800,000 distinct CDR3 sequences detected, around 21% appear once; the ten largest clones hold about 3.6%. This specimen comes from a study of blood T cells in healthy people across ages. Whole-study findings and limits: Comparison with aged donors showed that long-lived donors had more naive CD4+ cells and higher diversity.

Germline CDR1 is SGHRS and CDR2 is YFSETQ. The CDR3 is made up of 13 amino acids. The sequencing sample was made of blood. The TCR was taken from a man between 70 and 80 years old in good health. The V and J genes are TRBV5-1 and TRBJ2-5; TRBD2 might be the D (6 bases). Judging by the DNA end, TRBJ2-1 fits better; the J call may be wrong. Written as DNA, the CDR3 is TGCGCCAGCAGCTTTCAGCCTAGCGATGAGCAGTTCTTC. Translated: CASSFQPSDEQFF.